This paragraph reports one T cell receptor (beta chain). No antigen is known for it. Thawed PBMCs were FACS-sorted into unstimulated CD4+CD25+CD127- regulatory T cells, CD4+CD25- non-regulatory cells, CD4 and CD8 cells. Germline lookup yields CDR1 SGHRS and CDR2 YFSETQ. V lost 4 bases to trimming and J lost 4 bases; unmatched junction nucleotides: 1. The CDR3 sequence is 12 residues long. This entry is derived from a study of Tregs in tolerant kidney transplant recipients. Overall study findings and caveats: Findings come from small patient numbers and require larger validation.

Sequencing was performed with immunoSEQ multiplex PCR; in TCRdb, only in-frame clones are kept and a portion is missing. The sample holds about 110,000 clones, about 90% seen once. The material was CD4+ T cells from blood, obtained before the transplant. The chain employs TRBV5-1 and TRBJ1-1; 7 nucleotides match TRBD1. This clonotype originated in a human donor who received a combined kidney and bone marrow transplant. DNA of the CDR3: TGCGCCAGCAGCCCAGGGGGCACTGAAGCTTTCTTT. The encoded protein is CASSPGGTEAFF.